This T cell receptor beta chain derives from a study of monozygotic twins with inflammatory bowel disease. Note on this clonotype: The antigen remains unidentified.

The study's findings and limits: Heterogeneous immunosuppressive treatment regimens may have introduced variability into patient repertoires.

The CDR3 consists of 11 residues. Looked up from germline, CDR1 is DFQATT and CDR2 is SNEGSKA (reference sequence). There were roughly 3,200 ng of total RNA used for each TCR library. cDNA was made in eight separate reactions per sample. Nested PCRs (16 and 9 cycles, two total) were applied to TCRalpha and TCRbeta cDNA. TCRdb re-called the 5' RACE reads; every CDR3 protein appears as one record, without DNA. The sample features 300,000 to 400,000 distinct CDR3 sequences, with roughly 2.6% in its top ten. The sequenced sample consisted of blood. This TCR was sampled from a human donor with ulcerative colitis or Crohn's disease, or a healthy co-twin of an affected twin (not recorded which). The V and J genes are TRBV20-1 and TRBJ2-7. The CDR3 reads CSARSAYEQYF.